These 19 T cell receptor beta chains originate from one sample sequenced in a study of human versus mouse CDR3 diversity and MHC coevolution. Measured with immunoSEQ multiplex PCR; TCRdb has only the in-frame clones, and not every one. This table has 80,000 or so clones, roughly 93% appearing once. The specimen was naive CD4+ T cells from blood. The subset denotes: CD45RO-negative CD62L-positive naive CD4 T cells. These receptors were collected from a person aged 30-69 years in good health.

CDR3 in amino acids: CASSPRSERGTEAFF. CDR3 in DNA: TGTGCCAGCTCACCACGGTCAGAGAGAGGGACTGAAGCTTTCTTT. This rearrangement joins TRBV18 to TRBJ1-1; D not resolved. The germline V gene has CDR1 KGHSH and CDR2 LQKENI. This CDR3 has 15 amino acids. V was trimmed by 1 base and J by 5 bases, leaving 14 bases between them.

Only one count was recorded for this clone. The DNA for the CDR3 is TGTGCCAGCAGTCCGGACAGGGGTGGCGAGCAGTACTTC. Protein sequence: CASSPDRGGEQYF. The chain employs TRBV6-1 and TRBJ2-7, with 9 bases fitting TRBD1. The CDR3 covers 13 residues. From germline, CDR1 is MNHNS and CDR2 SASEGT. The ends lost 5 bases at V and 6 bases at J; junction bases unmatched: 5.

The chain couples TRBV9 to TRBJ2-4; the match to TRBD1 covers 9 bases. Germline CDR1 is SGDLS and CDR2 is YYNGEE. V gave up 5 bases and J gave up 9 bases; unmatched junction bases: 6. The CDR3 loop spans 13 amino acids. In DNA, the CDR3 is TGTGCCAGCAGGGGGGACAGGGAAGGCATTCAGTACTTC. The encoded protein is CASRGDREGIQYF. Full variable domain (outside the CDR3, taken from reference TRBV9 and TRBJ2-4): DSGVTQTPKHLITATGQRVTLRCSPRSGDLSVYWYQQSLDQGLQFLIQYYNGEERAKGNILERFSAQQFPDLHSELNLSSLELGDSALYFCASRGDREGIQYFGAGTRLSVL.

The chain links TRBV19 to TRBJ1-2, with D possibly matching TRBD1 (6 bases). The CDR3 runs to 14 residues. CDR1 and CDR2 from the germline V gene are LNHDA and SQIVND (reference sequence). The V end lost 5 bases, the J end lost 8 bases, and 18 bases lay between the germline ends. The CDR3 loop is CASSSGTSLQGYTF. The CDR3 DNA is TGTGCCAGTAGTTCAGGGACATCTCTACAAGGCTACACCTTC.

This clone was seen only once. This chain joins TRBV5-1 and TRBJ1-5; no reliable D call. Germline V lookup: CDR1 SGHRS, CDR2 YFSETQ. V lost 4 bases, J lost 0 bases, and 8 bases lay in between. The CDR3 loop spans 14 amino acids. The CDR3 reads CASSEHGSNQPQHF. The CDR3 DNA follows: TGCGCCAGCAGCGAGCACGGTAGCAATCAGCCCCAGCATTTT. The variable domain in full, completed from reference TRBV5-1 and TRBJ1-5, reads KAGVTQTPRYLIKTRGQQVTLSCSPISGHRSVSWYQQTPGQGLQFLFEYFSETQRNKGNFPGRFSGRQFSNSRSEMNVSTLELGDSALYLCASSEHGSNQPQHFGDGTRLSIL.

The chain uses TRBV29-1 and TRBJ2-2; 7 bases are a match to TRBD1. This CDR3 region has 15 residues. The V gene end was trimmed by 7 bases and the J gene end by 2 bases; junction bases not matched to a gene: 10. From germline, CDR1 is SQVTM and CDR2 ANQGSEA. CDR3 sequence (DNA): TGCAGCGCCCTCTTAGGGACAGTTAACACCGGGGAGCTGTTTTTT. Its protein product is CSALLGTVNTGELFF.

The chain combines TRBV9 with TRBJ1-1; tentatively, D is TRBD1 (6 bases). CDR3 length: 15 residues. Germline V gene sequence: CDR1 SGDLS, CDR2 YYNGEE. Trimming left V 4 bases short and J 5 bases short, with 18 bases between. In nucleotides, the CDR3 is TGTGCCAGCAGCCTCAATCAGGACAGAGTAACTGAAGCTTTCTTT. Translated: CASSLNQDRVTEAFF.

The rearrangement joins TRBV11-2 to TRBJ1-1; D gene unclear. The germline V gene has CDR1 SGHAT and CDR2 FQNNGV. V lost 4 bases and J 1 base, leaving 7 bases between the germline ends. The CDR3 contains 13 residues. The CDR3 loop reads CASSSDRNTEAFF. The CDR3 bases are TGTGCCAGCAGCTCAGACCGGAACACTGAAGCTTTCTTT.

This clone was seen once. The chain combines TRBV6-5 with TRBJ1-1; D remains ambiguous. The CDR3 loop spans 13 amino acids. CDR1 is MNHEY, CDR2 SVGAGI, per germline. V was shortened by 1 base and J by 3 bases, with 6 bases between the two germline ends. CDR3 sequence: CASSYFPYTEAFF. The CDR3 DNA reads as TGTGCCAGCAGTTACTTCCCTTACACTGAAGCTTTCTTT.

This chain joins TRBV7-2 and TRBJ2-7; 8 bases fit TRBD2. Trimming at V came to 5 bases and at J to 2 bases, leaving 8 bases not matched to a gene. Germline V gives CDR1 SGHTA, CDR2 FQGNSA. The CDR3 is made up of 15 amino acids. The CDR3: CASSPRGSGTYEQYF. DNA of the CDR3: TGTGCCAGCAGCCCCCGGGGTAGCGGGACCTACGAGCAGTACTTC.

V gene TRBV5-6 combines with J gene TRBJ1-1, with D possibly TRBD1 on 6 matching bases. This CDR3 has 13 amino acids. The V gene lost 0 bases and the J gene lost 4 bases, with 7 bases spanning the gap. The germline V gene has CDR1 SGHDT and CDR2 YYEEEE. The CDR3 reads CASSLAGVTEAFF. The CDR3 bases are TGTGCCAGCAGCTTGGCAGGGGTCACTGAAGCTTTCTTT.

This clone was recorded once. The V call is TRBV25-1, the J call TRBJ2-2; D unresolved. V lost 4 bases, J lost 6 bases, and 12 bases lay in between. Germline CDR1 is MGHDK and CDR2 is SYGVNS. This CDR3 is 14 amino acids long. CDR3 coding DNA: TGTGCCAGCAGTGTTATTAAGAGTTCCGGGGAGCTGTTTTTT. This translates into CASSVIKSSGELFF.

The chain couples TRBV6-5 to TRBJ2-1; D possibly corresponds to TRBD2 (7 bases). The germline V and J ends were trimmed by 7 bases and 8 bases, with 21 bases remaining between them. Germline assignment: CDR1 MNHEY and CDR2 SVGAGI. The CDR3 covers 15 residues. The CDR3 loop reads CASTSSGAGAHEQFF. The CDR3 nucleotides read TGTGCCAGCACCTCCAGCGGGGCGGGGGCCCATGAGCAGTTCTTC.

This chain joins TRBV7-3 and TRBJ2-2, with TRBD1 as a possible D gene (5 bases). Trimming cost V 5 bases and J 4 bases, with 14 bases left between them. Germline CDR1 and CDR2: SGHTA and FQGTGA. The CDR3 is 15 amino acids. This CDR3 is CASSPGSRGTGELFF. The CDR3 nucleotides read TGTGCCAGCAGCCCCGGGTCAAGGGGCACCGGGGAGCTGTTTTTT.

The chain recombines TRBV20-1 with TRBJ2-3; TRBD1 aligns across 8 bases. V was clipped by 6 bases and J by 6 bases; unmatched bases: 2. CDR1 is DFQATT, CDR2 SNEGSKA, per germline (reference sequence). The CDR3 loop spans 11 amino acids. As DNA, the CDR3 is TGCAGTGCCCGGACAGGGGATACGCAGTATTTT. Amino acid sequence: CSARTGDTQYF.

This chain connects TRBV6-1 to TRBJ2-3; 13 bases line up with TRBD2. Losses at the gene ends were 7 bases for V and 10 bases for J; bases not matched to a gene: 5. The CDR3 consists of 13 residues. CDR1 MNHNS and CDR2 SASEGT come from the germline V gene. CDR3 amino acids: CASMGLAGTPQYF. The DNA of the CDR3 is TGTGCCAGCATGGGACTAGCGGGGACTCCGCAGTATTTT.

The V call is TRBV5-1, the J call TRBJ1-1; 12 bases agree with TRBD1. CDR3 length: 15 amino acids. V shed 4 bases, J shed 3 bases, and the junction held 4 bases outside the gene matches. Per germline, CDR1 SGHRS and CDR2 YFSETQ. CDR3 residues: CASSRDRGPDTEAFF. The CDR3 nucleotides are TGCGCCAGCAGCCGGGACAGGGGGCCGGACACTGAAGCTTTCTTT. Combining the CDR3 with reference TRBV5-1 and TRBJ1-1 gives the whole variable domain KAGVTQTPRYLIKTRGQQVTLSCSPISGHRSVSWYQQTPGQGLQFLFEYFSETQRNKGNFPGRFSGRQFSNSRSEMNVSTLELGDSALYLCASSRDRGPDTEAFFGQGTRLTVV.

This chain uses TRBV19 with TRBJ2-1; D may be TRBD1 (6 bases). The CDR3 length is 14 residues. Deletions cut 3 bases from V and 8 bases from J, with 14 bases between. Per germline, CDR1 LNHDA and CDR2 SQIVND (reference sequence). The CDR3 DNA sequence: TGTGCCAGTAGTATGGGGGCAGGGTGGGATGAGCAGTTCTTC. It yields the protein CASSMGAGWDEQFF. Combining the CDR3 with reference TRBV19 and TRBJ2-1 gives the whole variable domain DGGITQSPKYLFRKEGQNVTLSCEQNLNHDAMYWYRQDPGQGLRLIYYSQIVNDFQKGDIAEGYSVSREKKESFPLTVTSAQKNPTAFYLCASSMGAGWDEQFFGPGTRLTVL.

CDR3 nucleotides: TGTGCCAGCAGCAACATGCAGTTGCTTGGCGAGCAGTACTTC. Translation gives CASSNMQLLGEQYF. The V and J genes are TRBV5-5 and TRBJ2-7; D remains ambiguous. Germline V gives CDR1 SGHKS, CDR2 YYEKEE (reference sequence). This CDR3 region has 14 residues. V shed 4 bases and J shed 6 bases, with 17 bases lying between them.